The source of this T cell receptor (beta chain) is a study of neurological immune-mediated disorders. Study outcomes and limitations: No CDR3 amino acid sequences were shared by expanded clones across subjects, suggesting private repertoires in all groups.

V lost 0 bases, J lost 6 bases, and 13 bases lay in between. Germline V CDR1 and CDR2: DFQATT, SNEGSKA (reference sequence). The CDR3 length is 14 residues. This clonotype was detected many times. The antigen is undetermined. TCRdb reprocessed the 5' RACE reads with MiXCR, giving one entry per CDR3 protein. The sample lists about 48,000 distinct CDR3 sequences, about 25% occurring once. This receptor was taken from a woman aged 70-85 years in good health. The specimen sequenced was PBMCs. The chain joins TRBV20-1 to TRBJ2-3, with D maybe TRBD1 (6 bases). The CDR3 loop reads CSARDSGTTDTQYF. Here the CDR3 DNA reads TGCAGTGCTAGAGATTCCGGGACAACGGATACGCAGTATTTT.